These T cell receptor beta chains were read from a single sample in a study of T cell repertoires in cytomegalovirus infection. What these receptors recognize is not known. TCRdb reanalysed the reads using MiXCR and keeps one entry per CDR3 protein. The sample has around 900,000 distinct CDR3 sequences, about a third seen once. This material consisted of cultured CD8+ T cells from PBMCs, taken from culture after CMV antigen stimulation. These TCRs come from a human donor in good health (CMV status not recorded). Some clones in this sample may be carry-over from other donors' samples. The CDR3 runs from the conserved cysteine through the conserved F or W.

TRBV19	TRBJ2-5	CASSIPGQTQYF
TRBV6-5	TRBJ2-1	CASSYEAGGLDEQFF
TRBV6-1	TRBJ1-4	CASLDRGREKLFF
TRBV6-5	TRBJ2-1	CASSYYLAGGLNNEQFF
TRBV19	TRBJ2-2	CASTLYPGQGDSTGELFF
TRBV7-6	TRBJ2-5	CASSLARGGTYQETQYF
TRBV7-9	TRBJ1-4	CASSVRQGINEKLFF
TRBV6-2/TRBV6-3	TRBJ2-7	CASSYDRAEQYF
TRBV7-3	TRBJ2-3	CASSVAGISTDTQYF
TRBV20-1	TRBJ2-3	CSAPGWRAGTEASWSTDTQYF
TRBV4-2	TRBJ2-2	CASSQAQGLAGSNTGELFF
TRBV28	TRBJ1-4	CASSPTSRVGGATNEKLFF
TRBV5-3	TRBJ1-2	CASSTSRGPYGYTF
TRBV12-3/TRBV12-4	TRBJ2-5	CASTLGLAGQETQYF
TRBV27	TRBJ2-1	CASSQGSSYNEQFF
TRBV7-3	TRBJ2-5	CASSLTGGGGETQYF
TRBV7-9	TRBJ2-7	CASSPQSGDSYEQYF
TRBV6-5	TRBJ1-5	CASRDSTGVYQPQHF
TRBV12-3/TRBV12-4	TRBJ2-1	CASSFRQNEQFF
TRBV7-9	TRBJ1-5	CASSPRPTILRGQPQHF
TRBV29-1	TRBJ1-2	CSVGPGTGTGYGYTF
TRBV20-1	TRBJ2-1	CSARTSGGLAYNEQFF
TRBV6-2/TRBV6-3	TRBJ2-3	CASTKGGGDTQYF
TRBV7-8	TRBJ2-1	CASSLGDPSYNEQFF
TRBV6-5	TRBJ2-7	CASSYWGQIYEQYF
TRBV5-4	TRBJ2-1	CASSGQGGNEQFF
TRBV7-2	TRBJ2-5	CASSLPQETQYF
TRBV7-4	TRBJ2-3	CASSLTGGVIDTQYF
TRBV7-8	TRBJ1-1	CASSFGPTLGNTEAFF
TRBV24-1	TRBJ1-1	CATSDDRENTEAFF
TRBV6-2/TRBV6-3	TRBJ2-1	CASTLTTRGEQFF
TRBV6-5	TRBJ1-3	CASKKYRGSGNTIYF
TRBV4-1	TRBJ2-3	CASSPWTSGASTDTQYF
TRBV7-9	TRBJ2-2	CASSPTGTGPSNTGELFF
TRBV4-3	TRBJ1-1	CASSWTPGTEAFF
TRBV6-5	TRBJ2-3	CASSYADTQYF
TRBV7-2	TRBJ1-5	CASSDRGGTNQPQHF
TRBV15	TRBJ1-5	CATSRSGGGNQPQHF
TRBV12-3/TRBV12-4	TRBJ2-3	CASTDWSGSADTQYF
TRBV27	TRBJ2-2	CASSTPRGELFF
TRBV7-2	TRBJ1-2	CASSFTSQGGYGYTF
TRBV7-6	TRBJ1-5	CASSHPPGTGFLSNQPQHF
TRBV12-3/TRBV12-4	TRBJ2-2	CASSLVAGGEREAGELFF
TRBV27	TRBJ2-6	CASSPSWGANVLTF
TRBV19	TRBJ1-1	CASNIGQGAVTEAFF
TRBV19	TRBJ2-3	CASSIFGQHTDTQYF
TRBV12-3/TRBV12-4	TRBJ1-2	CASSFTPNYGYTF
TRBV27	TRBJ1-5	CASSAGQGRGQPQHF
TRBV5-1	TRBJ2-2	CASALPGDGELFF
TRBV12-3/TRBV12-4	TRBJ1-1	CASSSVVGRATEAFF
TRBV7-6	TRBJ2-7	CASSEDEGYEQYF
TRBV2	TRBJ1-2	CASSPGRTSYGYTF
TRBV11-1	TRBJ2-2	CASSLGHPNTGELFF
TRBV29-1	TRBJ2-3	CSVVAGVSTDTQYF
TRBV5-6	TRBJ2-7	CASTDHKQGIPYEQYF
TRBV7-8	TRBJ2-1	CASSGRGDNEQFF
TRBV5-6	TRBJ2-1	CASSAGRPYNEQFF
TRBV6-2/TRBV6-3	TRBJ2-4	CASSGRDRGFSIQYF
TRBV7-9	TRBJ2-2	CAAPSSGSGLTGELFF